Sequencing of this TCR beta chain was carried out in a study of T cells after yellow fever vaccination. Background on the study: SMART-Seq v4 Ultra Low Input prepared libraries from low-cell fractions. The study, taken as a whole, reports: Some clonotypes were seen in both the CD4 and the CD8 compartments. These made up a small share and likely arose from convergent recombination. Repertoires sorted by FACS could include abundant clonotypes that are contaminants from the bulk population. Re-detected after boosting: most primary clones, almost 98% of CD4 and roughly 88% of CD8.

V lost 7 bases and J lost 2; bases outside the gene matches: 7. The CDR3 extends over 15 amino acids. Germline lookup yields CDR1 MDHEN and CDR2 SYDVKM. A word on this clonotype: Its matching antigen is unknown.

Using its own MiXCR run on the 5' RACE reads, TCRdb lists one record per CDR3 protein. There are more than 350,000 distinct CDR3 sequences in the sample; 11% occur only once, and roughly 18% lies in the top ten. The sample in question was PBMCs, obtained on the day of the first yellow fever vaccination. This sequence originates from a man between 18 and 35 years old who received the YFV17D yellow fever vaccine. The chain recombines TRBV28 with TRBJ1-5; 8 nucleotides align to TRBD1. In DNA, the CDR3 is TGTGCCAGCACCCCCCCGGGACAGGGCAATCAGCCCCAGCATTTT. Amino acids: CASTPPGQGNQPQHF.